This T cell receptor beta chain was sequenced during a study of shared clonotypes between healthy human individuals. The study, taken as a whole, reports: Lower generation probabilities were found for non-shared clonotypes than for those shared by all four donors. Rarefaction curves obtained for sorted subsets showed sequencing incomplete despite large depth.

The assay was immunoSEQ multiplex PCR, and TCRdb's table has in-frame clones only and misses some. The sample yields millions of clones, 95% seen once. Germline loops: CDR1 KGHSH, CDR2 LQKENI. The CDR3 totals 15 residues. The V end lost 0 bases, the J end lost 0 bases, and 5 bases lay between the germline ends. To note about this clone: Its antigen is unidentified. This CDR3 is also generated by other DNA sequences in the sample.

The chain joins TRBV18 to TRBJ1-4, with D uncertain. The sequenced sample was naive CD4+ T cells sorted from blood. Sample subset: CD45RA+ positively selected. This clonotype was sampled from a young man in good health. CDR3 nucleotide sequence: TGTGCCAGCTCACCACCGGCAGCAACTAATGAAAAACTGTTTTTT. This codes for CASSPPAATNEKLFF. Full variable domain (rest looked up from reference TRBV18 and TRBJ1-4): NAGVMQNPRHLVRRRGQEARLRCSPMKGHSHVYWYRQLPEEGLKFMVYLQKENIIDESGMPKERFSAEFPKEGPSILRIQQVVRGDSAAYFCASSPPAATNEKLFFGSGTQLSVL.